The present T cell receptor beta chain was sequenced within a study of CD8 T cells in Susac syndrome. TCR beta sequences were obtained from blood CD8+ and CD4+ T cells. Random hexamers were used to reverse transcribe roughly 0.45 to 1 ug of RNA. The authors amplified TCR beta CDR3 across 54 Vbeta and 13 Jbeta using immunoSEQ multiplex PCR. TCRdb processed the immunoSEQ multiplex PCR reads anew with MiXCR; each CDR3 protein has one entry. The profile covers approximately 140,000 distinct CDR3 sequences, with around 86% appearing a single time and approximately 0.51% taken by the ten largest. The receptor comes from a human donor with multiple sclerosis. The sequenced sample was CD8+ T cells from PBMCs.

The CDR3 loop is CSVSVPEAFF. DNA of the CDR3: TGCAGCGTTTCAGTCCCTGAAGCTTTCTTT. J is TRBJ1-1 and V is TRBV29-1; D gene unclear. The germline V gene has CDR1 SQVTM and CDR2 ANQGSEA. This CDR3 spans 10 amino acids. V was pared by 5 bases and J by 6 bases, with 7 bases between. Filled out from reference TRBV29-1 and TRBJ1-1, the complete variable domain reads SAVISQKPSRDICQRGTSLTIQCQVDSQVTMMFWYRQQPGQSLTLIATANQGSEATYESGFVIDKFPISRPNLTFSTLTVSNMSPEDSSIYLCSVSVPEAFFGQGTRLTVV.